These T cell receptor beta chains were read from a single sample in a study of cytomegalovirus exposure and HLA in healthy donors. Assay used: immunoSEQ multiplex PCR; TCRdb lists only in-frame clones, some missing. This table has more than 90,000 clones, roughly three quarters appearing once. Sample: PBMCs. These receptors were taken from a female donor in good health and CMV-seronegative. Both conserved end residues are part of each CDR3. D genes are given only for firm matches. Some rows have no size entry. The others give once, few or many, or a class for an expanded clone.

TRBV10-1	TRBJ2-1	once	.	TGCGCCAGCAGCTCTCCAGAAAGCTCCTACAATGAGCAGTTCTTC	CASSSPESSYNEQFF
TRBV19	TRBJ1-2	.	TRBD1	TGTGCCAGTAGTAGGGACAGGGCCGGTAACTATGGCTACACCTTC	CASSRDRAGNYGYTF
TRBV7-2	TRBJ2-7	.	.	TGTGCCAGCAGCTCGCGCGGGGAGGCCTACGAGCAGTACTTC	CASSSRGEAYEQYF
TRBV7-9	TRBJ2-7	.	TRBD1	TGTGCCAGCAGCTCGACCCCGGGACAGGGTTACGAGCAGTACTTC	CASSSTPGQGYEQYF
TRBV5-4	TRBJ2-7	.	TRBD2	TGTGCCAGCAGATCCCTGACTAGCGGGAATAACGAGCAGTACTTC	CASRSLTSGNNEQYF
TRBV28	TRBJ1-2	.	.	TGTGCAACTTATGGCTACACCTTC	CATYGYTF
TRBV18	TRBJ2-2	.	TRBD2	TGTGCCAGCTCACCTCGAGGGGCAACTAGCGGGAGGAATTGGCCCGGGGAGCTGTTTTTT	CASSPRGATSGRNWPGELFF
TRBV19	TRBJ2-1	few	TRBD2	TGTGCCAGTAGTATTCCGGAGCGGGAGACAGGAAGCAATGAGCAGTTCTTC	CASSIPERETGSNEQFF
TRBV2	TRBJ2-5	.	.	TGTGCCAGCAGTCTCTTGGGGGGTTCAGTAGAGACCCAGTACTTC	CASSLLGGSVETQYF
TRBV27	TRBJ2-7	once	TRBD1	TGTGCCAGCAGTTTGACAGGGGGGAGCCTCTACGAGCAGTACTTC	CASSLTGGSLYEQYF
TRBV7-3	TRBJ1-2	.	TRBD1	TGTGCCAGCAGCTTAGTTCCGGGACAGGAAGGTGGTAGCTATGGCTACACCTTC	CASSLVPGQEGGSYGYTF
TRBV6-5	TRBJ2-6	.	.	TGTGCCACTCGCTCTGGGGCCAACGTCCTGACTTTC	CATRSGANVLTF
TRBV4-2	TRBJ2-3	.	TRBD2	TGTGCCAGCAGCCGGCCCGAGGGTAGCGGGAGGGCAGATACGCAGTATTTT	CASSRPEGSGRADTQYF
TRBV18	TRBJ1-6	few	.	TGTGCCAGCTCACCACCGGGGAGGGGGTATAATTCACCCCTCCACTTT	CASSPPGRGYNSPLHF
TRBV27	TRBJ2-7	.	TRBD1	TGTGCCAGCACTACCAGGGACAGAGTCCGGGAGCAGTACTTC	CASTTRDRVREQYF
TRBV5-8	TRBJ1-1	.	.	TGTGCCAGCAGCTTGGTTGGCGGCAACACTGAAGCTTTCTTT	CASSLVGGNTEAFF
TRBV5-1	TRBJ2-3	.	TRBD2	TGCGCCAGCAGCTTGGCCGAGCGGGGGGGCTTAGATACGCAGTATTTT	CASSLAERGGLDTQYF
TRBV9	TRBJ2-7	few	TRBD1	TGTGCCAGCAGCGTAGGGGGACAGGGCTACGAGCAGTACTTC	CASSVGGQGYEQYF
TRBV10-3	TRBJ2-5	few	TRBD1	TGTGCCATCAGTATCGCCGGGACAGGGAGACAAGAGACCCAGTACTTC	CAISIAGTGRQETQYF
TRBV7-9	TRBJ1-2	.	TRBD1	TGTGCCAGCAGCTCCTGGGACAGCTACTATGGCTACACCTTC	CASSSWDSYYGYTF
TRBV6-1	TRBJ2-1	.	.	TGTGCCAGCAGTGATTCACCTAGCCCCTACAATGAGCAGTTCTTC	CASSDSPSPYNEQFF
TRBV28	TRBJ2-4	.	TRBD2	TGTGCCAGCAGCTTGATGACTAGCGGGAGGGCCCAAAACATTCAGTACTTC	CASSLMTSGRAQNIQYF
TRBV9	TRBJ1-1	.	.	TGTGCCAGCAGCCTATCAGGGACAAACACTGAAGCTTTCTTT	CASSLSGTNTEAFF
TRBV29-1	TRBJ1-2	once	TRBD1	TGCAGCGCTTCGACAGGGGATATTGGGGGCTACACCTTC	CSASTGDIGGYTF
TRBV6-4	TRBJ2-1	.	TRBD1	TGTGCCAGCAGTCCCGAATCAGGCAACAGGGGGAATGAGCAGTTCTTC	CASSPESGNRGNEQFF
TRBV14	TRBJ1-1	.	.	TGTGCCAGCAGCCCACTAGAATACTTAACAGGGTACACTGAAGCTTTCTTT	CASSPLEYLTGYTEAFF
TRBV7-8	TRBJ1-6	.	.	TGTGCTACCACGTTCTCGGGGTCGGGTAATAATTCACCCCTCCACTTT	CATTFSGSGNNSPLHF
TRBV7-2	TRBJ2-3	.	TRBD1	TGTGCCAGCAGCCCTGGGGGGGGGACAGGGTGGACAGATACGCAGTATTTT	CASSPGGGTGWTDTQYF
TRBV19	TRBJ1-2	.	.	TGTGCCAGCCACGCCACCGGCAGGATGAAGCCCCTCCGAGATCGGGGCTACACCTTC	CASHATGRMKPLRDRGYTF
TRBV29-1	TRBJ1-2	.	.	TGCAGCGTTTCGACCTTTGCCACGGGAGCTAACTATGGCTACACCTTC	CSVSTFATGANYGYTF
TRBV9	TRBJ2-7	once	.	TGTGCCAGCAGCGTAGGGAAGAGCGGTTCCACCTACGAGCAGTACTTC	CASSVGKSGSTYEQYF
TRBV7-7	TRBJ2-2	.	.	TGTGCTAGCAGCCCGGGACTCCGGGCCGGGGAGCTGTTTTTT	CASSPGLRAGELFF
TRBV5-1	TRBJ2-7	.	TRBD1	TGCGCCAGCAGCTTGGAGTCGCAGGGGGCGTACGAGCAGTACTTC	CASSLESQGAYEQYF
TRBV11-3	TRBJ2-1	.	.	TGTGCCAGCAGCTCGCCCGGGATTACGAACAATGAGCAGTTCTTC	CASSSPGITNNEQFF
TRBV7-2	TRBJ2-3	.	.	TGTGCCAGCAGCTTAGAATTAGGGCGGGGAGATACGCAGTATTTT	CASSLELGRGDTQYF
TRBV6-6	TRBJ1-2	.	TRBD1	TGTGCCAGCAGTTGGACAGGGGGCGACTATGGCTACACCTTC	CASSWTGGDYGYTF
TRBV19	TRBJ1-2	.	TRBD1	TGTGCCAGTAGAGGGACTTTGCTCGAGACAGGGTGGACCTTC	CASRGTLLETGWTF
TRBV5-6	TRBJ1-2	.	.	TGTGCCAGCAGCTTGGGTCAGCCTGGGGGGGGCTATGGCTACACCTTC	CASSLGQPGGGYGYTF